The clone carrying this TCR beta chain was picked up many times. The sample holds other DNA sequences that translate to the same CDR3. This sample stems from a study of control samples from healthy donors and cancer patients. Using immunoSEQ multiplex PCR, the repertoire was profiled, and TCRdb retains in-frame clones only, with some absent. The sample yields about 44,000 clones, approximately 70% seen once. The V gene lost 5 bases and the J gene lost 2 bases, with 11 bases spanning the gap. Germline lookup yields CDR1 SGHAT and CDR2 FQNNGV. The CDR3 loop spans 14 amino acids. Sample: formalin-fixed, paraffin-embedded tissue. V is TRBV11-2 and J is TRBJ2-3; a weak D match, TRBD1 (6 bases). This TCR derives from a male donor with melanoma. CDR3 DNA sequence: TGTGCCAGCAGCCCCGGACAGTTCACAGATACGCAGTATTTT. This codes for CASSPGQFTDTQYF.